Presented here are 8 T cell receptor beta chains from one specimen sequenced in a study of identical twins. TCRdb recomputed calls from the 5' RACE reads with MiXCR, one row per CDR3 protein. The table includes about 100,000 distinct CDR3 sequences, 5.5% to 7% detected once. The sequenced sample was memory T cells sorted from blood. These receptors were obtained from a woman aged 45 to 65 in good health.

This clonotype came up many times. V is TRBV30 and J is TRBJ1-3; D unresolved. Germline V gene data show CDR1 as GTSNPN and CDR2 as SVGIG (reference sequence). Trimming shortened V by 0 bases and J by 3 bases, and 9 bases separated the two germline ends. CDR3 size: 14 residues. The CDR3 DNA follows: TGTGCCTGGAGTGTAGATGTTGTTGGAAACACCATATATTTT. Translating it yields CAWSVDVVGNTIYF.

In its sample, this clonotype was seen many times. The chain uses TRBV5-8 and TRBJ1-5; a possible D gene is TRBD1 (6 bases). Per germline, CDR1 SGHTS and CDR2 YDEGEE. This CDR3 is built from 15 residues. The ends were cut back, 8 bases at V and 5 bases at J, with 20 bases in the middle. CDR3 sequence (DNA): TGTGCCAGTTTCGGAAGGACAGAAAGGGATCAGCCCCAGCATTTT. Amino acids: CASFGRTERDQPQHF.

The genes are TRBV29-1 and TRBJ2-7; TRBD2 might be the D (6 bases). Germline CDR1 and CDR2: SQVTM and ANQGSEA. This CDR3 region has 12 residues. The V and J ends lost 6 bases and 7 bases respectively, with 16 bases between them. The chain's CDR3 is CSVAGGNWEQYF. The CDR3 nucleotides are TGCAGCGTAGCTGGGGGGAATTGGGAGCAGTACTTC.

This clonotype has at least ten counts. V is TRBV20-1 and J is TRBJ2-1; D is perhaps TRBD2 (5 bases). Per the germline V gene, CDR1 is DFQATT and CDR2 is SNEGSKA (reference sequence). The length of the CDR3 is 15 residues. The V and J ends lost 4 bases and 6 bases respectively, with 19 bases between them. CDR3 sequence reads: CSATLSAGHRNEQFF. Here the CDR3 DNA reads TGCAGTGCTACCTTATCCGCGGGTCACCGCAATGAGCAGTTCTTC.

This clonotype has a count of ten or more. The genes are TRBV20-1 and TRBJ1-1; a weak D match, TRBD1 (6 bases). Germline CDR1 reads DFQATT; CDR2 reads SNEGSKA (reference sequence). There are 14 residues in the CDR3. Trimming took 0 bases from V and 4 from J, leaving 12 bases between them. The CDR3 DNA is TGCAGTGCTAGAGATAAGGGGGGCAGCACTGAAGCTTTCTTT. Amino acid sequence: CSARDKGGSTEAFF.

This clonotype was observed at least ten times. The V and J genes are TRBV5-6 and TRBJ2-2; TRBD2 matches 7 bases. V dropped 0 bases and J dropped 5; count of bases not matched to a gene: 4. Germline values: CDR1 SGHDT, CDR2 YYEEEE. This CDR3 comprises 15 residues. The CDR3 DNA is TGTGCCAGCAGCTTGGTCGGGACTAATACCGGGGAGCTGTTTTTT. It yields the protein CASSLVGTNTGELFF.

There are many counts of this clonotype. The chain employs TRBV5-1 and TRBJ2-4; TRBD2 aligns across 7 bases. V dropped 0 bases and J dropped 2; count of bases not matched to a gene: 5. CDR1 SGHRS and CDR2 YFSETQ come from the germline V gene. The CDR3 extends over 16 amino acids. This chain's CDR3 is CASSLAGGVSKNIQYF. The CDR3 bases are TGCGCCAGCAGCTTGGCGGGGGGAGTATCCAAAAACATTCAGTACTTC.

Many counts were recorded for this clonotype. The chain couples TRBV24-1 to TRBJ2-3, with TRBD1 as a possible D gene (6 bases). CDR1 and CDR2 from the germline V gene are KGHDR and SFDVKD. Between the trimmed V and J ends, which lost 10 bases and 4 bases, there was a span of 14 bases. The CDR3 spans 13 residues. CDR3 region: CATSGQSPDTQYF. As DNA, the CDR3 is TGTGCCACAAGCGGACAGTCACCAGATACGCAGTATTTT.